The clone carrying this T cell receptor beta chain was observed a handful of times. What it binds is not known. The study reverse transcribed the entire isolated RNA, so it sequenced expressed TCRB transcripts. Profiled with immunoSEQ multiplex PCR; TCRdb holds only in-frame clones, not every one. Of a few hundred thousand clones in the sample, about 15% were seen once. The sample belongs to a study of beta chain features in type 1 diabetes. Points from the study as a whole: Shortening of TCRB CDR3s, moderate but significant, appeared in all four CD4+ subsets of Type 1 diabetes patients.

This TCR derives from a man aged 18 to 29 with type 1 diabetes. Sequencing used naive CD4+ T cells from blood.

The CDR3 here is CASRVQGGLFF. In nucleotides, the CDR3 is TGTGCCAGCAGGGTCCAAGGCGGGCTGTTTTTT. The chain links TRBV28 to TRBJ2-2; no definite D call. This CDR3 has 11 amino acids. The V gene lost 6 bases and the J gene lost 13 bases, with 12 bases spanning the gap. Germline CDR1 is MDHEN and CDR2 is SYDVKM.